This entry lists 7 T cell receptor beta chains sequenced from one sample in a study of type 1 regulatory T cells. A single record per CDR3 protein comes from TCRdb applying MiXCR to the reads. The sample contains about 59,000 distinct CDR3 sequences, 62% of which appear only once. Their cognate antigens are unknown. Sequencing used cultured non-Tr1 T cells, either the whole culture or a sorted T cell fraction (not recorded which). Receptors were obtained from a human donor in good health.

The chain employs TRBV15 and TRBJ2-5; possibly TRBD1 for D (6 bases). Germline V CDR1 and CDR2: LNHNV, YYDKDF (reference sequence). Trimming removed 0 bases from V and 6 bases from J, with 11 bases in between. This CDR3 is 14 amino acids long. CDR3 coding DNA: TGTGCCACCAGCAGAGATAGAGGGGGAAAGACCCAGTACTTC. It encodes CATSRDRGGKTQYF.

The chain links TRBV3-1 to TRBJ2-7; 11 bases align to TRBD2. Trimming at V came to 3 bases and at J to 5 bases, leaving 3 bases not matched to a gene. There are 14 residues in the CDR3. Germline V gene lookup returns CDR1 LGHDT and CDR2 YNNKEL (reference sequence). The CDR3 nucleotides read TGTGCCAGCAGCCAGACTAGCGGGAAAAACGAGCAGTACTTC. Translated, it gives CASSQTSGKNEQYF.

The J gene is TRBJ2-3, the V gene TRBV6-1, with 7 bases that match TRBD1. The CDR3 has 14 amino acids. Trimming at V came to 4 bases and at J to 6 bases, leaving 7 bases not matched to a gene. CDR1 and CDR2 (germline): MNHNS, SASEGT. The CDR3 DNA is TGTGCCAGCAGTGGACTGACAGGGATGGATACGCAGTATTTT. This gives the protein CASSGLTGMDTQYF.

This clonotype was seen a handful of times. V gene TRBV29-1 combines with J gene TRBJ1-1, with 10 bases that match TRBD1. The CDR3 has 13 amino acids. The V gene end was trimmed by 6 bases and the J gene end by 4 bases; junction bases not matched to a gene: 5. Germline V lookup: CDR1 SQVTM, CDR2 ANQGSEA. The CDR3 DNA follows: TGCAGCGTAGGACAGGGGGGGAGCACTGAAGCTTTCTTT. Residues: CSVGQGGSTEAFF.

This chain connects TRBV24-1 to TRBJ2-6; D is unclear. Trimming removed 7 bases at V and 2 bases at J, with 5 bases between. Germline lookup yields CDR1 KGHDR and CDR2 SFDVKD. The CDR3 has 13 residues. In nucleotides, the CDR3 is TGTGCCACCAGCCGCCCTGGGGCCAACGTCCTGACTTTC. It encodes CATSRPGANVLTF.

CDR3: CASSVSDRGYEQYF. In DNA form, the CDR3 reads TGTGCCAGCAGCGTGTCGGACAGGGGATACGAGCAGTACTTC. This chain connects TRBV9 to TRBJ2-7; TRBD1 agrees at 9 bases. Germline V lookup: CDR1 SGDLS, CDR2 YYNGEE. The length of the CDR3 is 14 residues. V was clipped by 2 bases and J by 4 bases; unmatched bases: 4.

The V and J genes are TRBV28 and TRBJ2-3, with D uncertain. The CDR3 extends over 13 amino acids. V lost 4 bases to trimming and J lost 6 bases, with 11 bases between them. Germline CDR1 is MDHEN and CDR2 is SYDVKM. The CDR3 loop is CASSWLDADTQYF. The CDR3 DNA follows: TGTGCCAGCAGTTGGCTAGATGCTGATACGCAGTATTTT.